Shown below are 32 T cell receptor beta chains from a single sample sequenced in a study of tumour-infiltrating T cells in Burkitt lymphoma. Assay: immunoSEQ multiplex PCR; the TCRdb copy retains only in-frame clones and omits some. This repertoire shows roughly 1,300 clones, 96% to 99% found once; its top ten account for about 1.3%. Source material: tumor tissue. Every receptor here comes from a human donor with Burkitt lymphoma.

This chain links TRBV5-5 with TRBJ2-2; D gene uncertain. Between the trimmed V and J ends, which lost 3 bases and 6 bases, there was a span of 9 bases. CDR3 length: 13 amino acids. CDR1 is SGHKS and CDR2 is YYEKEE in the germline V gene (reference sequence). The CDR3 loop is CASSSLLSGELFF. DNA for the CDR3: TGTGCCAGCAGCTCCCTCCTCTCCGGGGAGCTGTTTTTT.

The chain couples TRBV29-1 to TRBJ2-1; 10 bases map to TRBD1. Looked up from germline, CDR1 is SQVTM and CDR2 is ANQGSEA. This CDR3 region has 14 residues. The ends lost 6 bases at V and 4 bases at J; junction bases unmatched: 6. CDR3 sequence reads: CSVERDRGYNEQFF. The CDR3 DNA sequence: TGCAGCGTCGAACGGGACAGGGGATACAATGAGCAGTTCTTC.

V is TRBV6-1 and J is TRBJ2-7, with 8 bases identical to TRBD1. Germline-derived CDR1 and CDR2 are MNHNS and SASEGT. The CDR3 has 13 amino acids. With V trimmed by 8 bases and J by 2 bases, 5 bases remained unmatched. CDR3 nucleotides: TGTGCCAGCTACCGGGACAGGACCTACGAGCAGTACTTC. Its protein is CASYRDRTYEQYF.

This chain connects TRBV9 to TRBJ2-2, with D hard to call. The CDR3 length is 13 residues. The V end lost 0 bases, the J end lost 7 bases, and 7 bases lay between the germline ends. Germline V gene lookup returns CDR1 SGDLS and CDR2 YYNGEE. CDR3 sequence (DNA): TGTGCCAGCAGCGTAGCTTGGCACGGGGAGCTGTTTTTT. Translating gives CASSVAWHGELFF.

In DNA form, the CDR3 reads TGTGCCTGGGATCCGACATCAGGGGTCTCACCCCTCCACTTT. This gives the protein CAWDPTSGVSPLHF. The genes are TRBV30 and TRBJ1-6; the D gene is possibly TRBD1 (6 bases). The CDR3 runs 14 residues. V was shortened by 5 bases and J by 10 bases, with 18 bases between the two germline ends. CDR1 GTSNPN and CDR2 SVGIG come from the germline V gene (reference sequence). Looking up the rest from reference TRBV30 and TRBJ1-6 gives the full variable domain: SQTIHQWPATLVQPVGSPLSLECTVEGTSNPNLYWYRQAAGRGLQLLFYSVGIGQISSEVPQNLSASRPQDRQFILSSKKLLLSDSGFYLCAWDPTSGVSPLHFGNGTRLTVT.

This chain uses TRBV5-6 with TRBJ2-3; 7 bases are shared with TRBD2. Trimming cost V 2 bases and J 0 bases; bases outside gene matches: 9. CDR3 length: 17 residues. Germline V gene data show CDR1 as SGHDT and CDR2 as YYEEEE. CDR3 sequence reads: CASSLLATRFSTDTQYF. DNA for the CDR3: TGTGCCAGCAGCTTACTAGCGACCCGCTTTAGCACAGATACGCAGTATTTT.

This rearrangement joins TRBV2 to TRBJ1-1, with 7 positions matching TRBD1. In germline, CDR1 is SNHLY, CDR2 FYNNEI. The CDR3 loop spans 14 amino acids. V gave up 4 bases and J gave up 5 bases; unmatched junction bases: 7. Here the CDR3 DNA reads TGTGCCAGCAGTGGACAGGGTGGGGGGACTGAAGCTTTCTTT. Its protein is CASSGQGGGTEAFF.

The chain recombines TRBV7-8 with TRBJ2-3; D gene ambiguous. Germline values: CDR1 SGHVS, CDR2 FQNEAQ. Trimming removed 0 bases at V and 0 bases at J, with 10 bases between. This CDR3 has 16 residues. The CDR3 coding sequence is TGTGCCAGCAGCTTAGCACCGGACGCAAGCACAGATACGCAGTATTTT. This sequence encodes CASSLAPDASTDTQYF. The whole variable domain, remainder taken from reference TRBV7-8 and TRBJ2-3, is GAGVSQSPRYKVAKRGQDVALRCDPISGHVSLFWYQQALGQGPEFLTYFQNEAQLDKSGLPSDRFFAERPEGSVSTLKIQRTQQEDSAVYLCASSLAPDASTDTQYFGPGTRLTVL.

V and J are TRBV29-1 and TRBJ1-2; TRBD1 agrees at 10 bases. Germline CDR1 and CDR2: SQVTM and ANQGSEA. The V and J ends lost 6 bases and 5 bases, in that order; junction bases with no gene match: 9. The CDR3 covers 14 residues. The CDR3 region has the DNA TGCAGCGTGCTACCTCCGGGACAGGGGTATGGCTACACCTTC. Amino acid sequence: CSVLPPGQGYGYTF.

The chain links TRBV30 to TRBJ2-7; 9 nucleotides match TRBD1. The CDR3 is 14 residues long. CDR1 and CDR2 from the germline V gene are GTSNPN and SVGIG (reference sequence). The J segment lost 3 bases and the V segment lost 3 bases, leaving 6 bases of the junction unmatched. The chain's CDR3 is CAWSAGTGHYEQYF. The DNA for the CDR3 is TGTGCCTGGAGCGCCGGGACAGGGCACTACGAGCAGTACTTC.

The chain joins TRBV7-9 to TRBJ1-1; D not resolved. The germline V gene encodes CDR1 SEHNR and CDR2 FQNEAQ (reference sequence). The CDR3 totals 13 residues. V gave up 3 bases and J gave up 7 bases, with 12 bases separating them. DNA of the CDR3: TGTGCCAGCAGCTTCCCGGCTACAAATGAAGCTTTCTTT. Protein: CASSFPATNEAFF. The whole variable domain, remainder taken from reference TRBV7-9 and TRBJ1-1, is DTGVSQNPRHKITKRGQNVTFRCDPISEHNRLYWYRQTLGQGPEFLTYFQNEAQLEKSRLLSDRFSAERPKGSFSTLEIQRTEQGDSAMYLCASSFPATNEAFFGQGTRLTVV.

The chain has TRBV13 and TRBJ2-7; TRBD2 is a possible D gene (5 bases). CDR1 and CDR2 from the germline V gene are PRHDT and FYEKMQ (reference sequence). The V gene lost 4 bases and the J gene lost 6 bases, with 19 bases spanning the gap. The CDR3 extends over 15 amino acids. The CDR3: CASSWAGVFSREQYF. DNA of the CDR3: TGTGCCAGCAGCTGGGCCGGGGTATTCTCTCGCGAGCAGTACTTC.

V usage is TRBV19 and J usage is TRBJ2-2; 8 bases agree with TRBD2. The V gene end was trimmed by 6 bases and the J gene end by 9 bases; junction bases not matched to a gene: 15. The germline gives CDR1 LNHDA, CDR2 SQIVND (reference sequence). The CDR3 has 16 amino acids. As DNA, the CDR3 is TGTGCCAGTAGAGTCAATTGGCGGGAGGAAAGCCGGGAGCTGTTTTTT. Translating it yields CASRVNWREESRELFF.

In its sample, this clone was seen once. The V gene is TRBV4-1, the J gene TRBJ2-1; D uncertain. Germline CDR1 is MGHRA and CDR2 is YSYEKL. The CDR3 sequence is 12 residues long. The V end lost 2 bases, the J end lost 5 bases, and 4 bases lay between the germline ends. The CDR3 DNA follows: TGCGCCAGCAGCCAAACAAACAATGAGCAGTTCTTC. Encoded protein: CASSQTNNEQFF.

The chain uses TRBV7-2 and TRBJ1-5; D is uncertain. Germline V gene lookup returns CDR1 SGHTA and CDR2 FQGNSA. The CDR3 is 13 amino acids. With 3 bases removed from V and 5 bases from J, the gap between germline ends came to 8 bases. The CDR3 sequence is CASSFERYQPQHF. The CDR3 DNA sequence: TGTGCCAGCAGCTTCGAGAGGTATCAGCCCCAGCATTTT.

The chain carries TRBV7-2 and TRBJ2-1; 8 bases line up with TRBD2. V gave up 8 bases and J gave up 0 bases; unmatched junction bases: 6. In germline, CDR1 is SGHTA, CDR2 FQGNSA. The CDR3 totals 15 residues. The CDR3 is CASEISGGSYNEQFF. The DNA for the CDR3 is TGTGCCAGCGAAATAAGCGGGGGCTCCTACAATGAGCAGTTCTTC.

The V gene is TRBV7-2, the J gene TRBJ1-1, with no clear D. Trimming took off 3 bases at V and 4 bases at J, with 9 bases between the two ends. Per the germline V gene, CDR1 is SGHTA and CDR2 is FQGNSA. This CDR3 has 13 amino acids. In nucleotides, the CDR3 is TGTGCCAGCAGCTTCATTTTCGGCACTGAAGCTTTCTTT. It translates to CASSFIFGTEAFF.

The V call is TRBV28, the J call TRBJ2-6, with D perhaps matching TRBD1 or TRBD2 (5 bases each). Trimming pared 5 bases from V and 2 bases from J, leaving 16 bases between. The germline V gene encodes CDR1 MDHEN and CDR2 SYDVKM. The CDR3 length is 17 residues. The DNA for the CDR3 is TGTGCCAGCAGTCCACCCTCTTTGGGGGCTGGGGCCAACGTCCTGACTTTC. Its protein is CASSPPSLGAGANVLTF.

The chain recombines TRBV27 with TRBJ1-2, with D tentatively TRBD1 (6 bases). From germline, CDR1 is MNHEY and CDR2 SMNVEV (reference sequence). The CDR3 extends over 15 amino acids. Trimming removed 10 bases from V and 8 bases from J, with 26 bases in between. The CDR3 DNA follows: TGTGCCACAACTCCAGATTGGGGGCGTCCTGGGGGCTACACCTTC. This gives the protein CATTPDWGRPGGYTF.

The chain employs TRBV29-1 and TRBJ2-3; unclear D gene. Germline V gives CDR1 SQVTM, CDR2 ANQGSEA. The V and J ends lost 8 bases and 0 bases respectively, with 6 bases between them. The CDR3 is 11 amino acids. CDR3: CSSTSTDTQYF. Here the CDR3 DNA reads TGCAGCTCAACTAGCACAGATACGCAGTATTTT.

Of note for this clone: At one end, the junction sequence differs from germline, possibly due to a read error. The chain employs TRBV2 and TRBJ2-7; 8 bases are a match to TRBD1. Germline-derived CDR1 and CDR2 are SNHLY and FYNNEI. This CDR3 has 9 residues. CDR3 nucleotide sequence: TGTGCCAGCAGGACAGGGGTCTCCTTC. Its translation: CASRTGVSF.

The gene calls are TRBV28 and TRBJ2-7, with TRBD2 matching 9 bases. Germline V gene sequence: CDR1 MDHEN, CDR2 SYDVKM. This CDR3 has 17 residues. Unmatched junction bases numbered 9, after V lost 2 bases and J lost 1 base. The CDR3 is CASSLPGLASNSYEQYF. Here the CDR3 DNA reads TGTGCCAGCAGTTTACCCGGACTAGCGTCAAATTCCTACGAGCAGTACTTC.

The gene calls are TRBV6-5 and TRBJ1-1; D possibly corresponds to TRBD1 (6 bases). This CDR3 has 15 amino acids. Germline V gene data show CDR1 as MNHEY and CDR2 as SVGAGI. V gave up 4 bases and J gave up 1 base, with 13 bases separating them. CDR3 sequence (DNA): TGTGCCAGCAGTTCAGACAGGTCGGGGAACACTGAAGCTTTCTTT. Translating gives CASSSDRSGNTEAFF.

This clone was detected only once. Its ends do not fully match the called genes, so a read error is possible. The CDR3 DNA is TGCGCCAGCAACCAAGATGACGGGTTTAGTACGCAGTATTTT. This codes for CASNQDDGFSTQYF. V usage is TRBV4-3 and J usage is TRBJ2-3; D gene unclear. Germline V gene lookup returns CDR1 LGHNA and CDR2 YSLEER. The CDR3 spans 14 residues.

This clone was counted a single time. The J gene is TRBJ2-7, the V gene TRBV7-2; TRBD1 aligns across 7 bases. V trimming: 5 bases; J trimming: 0 bases; junction bases outside the gene matches: 4. The germline V gene encodes CDR1 SGHTA and CDR2 FQGNSA. The CDR3 consists of 14 residues. This chain's CDR3 is CASSQGQYSYEQYF. In DNA, the CDR3 is TGTGCCAGCAGCCAGGGACAGTACTCCTACGAGCAGTACTTC.

This clone was recorded only once. This chain links TRBV6-1 with TRBJ1-6; D gene ambiguous. The germline V gene encodes CDR1 MNHNS and CDR2 SASEGT. The CDR3 covers 13 residues. CDR3 sequence reads: CTHRERNNSPLHF. In nucleotides, the CDR3 is TGTACCCATAGGGAGAGGAATAATTCACCCCTCCACTTT.

The rearrangement links TRBV6-5 to TRBJ1-5; D remains ambiguous. This CDR3 is built from 14 residues. Germline V gene data show CDR1 as MNHEY and CDR2 as SVGAGI. Trimming shortened V by 4 bases and J by 1 base, and 8 bases separated the two germline ends. The CDR3 bases are TGTGCCAGCAGTTCGCCAGGCAGCAATCAGCCCCAGCATTTT. Translated: CASSSPGSNQPQHF.

V usage is TRBV9 and J usage is TRBJ2-3, with TRBD1 identical over 8 bases. The CDR3 spans 16 residues. Losses at the gene ends were 4 bases for V and 0 bases for J; bases not matched to a gene: 7. Germline lookup yields CDR1 SGDLS and CDR2 YYNGEE. As DNA, the CDR3 is TGTGCCAGCAGCTTTAGAGGGACAGGAAGCACAGATACGCAGTATTTT. The encoded protein is CASSFRGTGSTDTQYF.

The chain employs TRBV30 and TRBJ1-5; no clear D. There are 16 residues in the CDR3. Germline CDR1 reads GTSNPN; CDR2 reads SVGIG (reference sequence). V gave up 0 bases and J gave up 1 base, with 13 bases separating them. In nucleotides, the CDR3 is TGTGCCTGGAGTGTACCGGGTTCGTTCAGCAATCAGCCCCAGCATTTT. This gives the protein CAWSVPGSFSNQPQHF.

The CDR3 bases are TGCGCCAGCAGCCAAGTAGCGGCTCGGGATACGCAGTATTTT. Amino acid sequence: CASSQVAARDTQYF. The rearrangement uses TRBV4-1 and TRBJ2-3; TRBD2 might be the D (6 bases). With 1 base removed from V and 6 bases from J, the gap between germline ends came to 11 bases. This CDR3 is built from 14 residues. The germline CDR1 and CDR2 sequences are MGHRA and YSYEKL.

V is TRBV15 and J is TRBJ2-7, with 8 bases matching TRBD2. The germline CDR1 and CDR2 sequences are LNHNV and YYDKDF (reference sequence). V shed 5 bases, J shed 5 bases, and the junction held 14 bases outside the gene matches. This CDR3 comprises 16 residues. The CDR3 protein is CATSRTAGRDRNEQYF. The DNA of the CDR3 is TGTGCCACCAGCCGTACGGCCGGGAGGGATAGGAACGAGCAGTACTTC.

The rearrangement links TRBV18 to TRBJ2-2; 7 bases map to TRBD2. The CDR3 extends over 16 amino acids. After removal of 3 bases from V and 1 base from J, the junction contained 5 bases not matched to a gene. The V gene's germline CDR1 is KGHSH and CDR2 LQKENI. In nucleotides, the CDR3 is TGTGCCAGCTCACCTACGAGCGGGAAGAACACCGGGGAGCTGTTTTTT. Protein product: CASSPTSGKNTGELFF.